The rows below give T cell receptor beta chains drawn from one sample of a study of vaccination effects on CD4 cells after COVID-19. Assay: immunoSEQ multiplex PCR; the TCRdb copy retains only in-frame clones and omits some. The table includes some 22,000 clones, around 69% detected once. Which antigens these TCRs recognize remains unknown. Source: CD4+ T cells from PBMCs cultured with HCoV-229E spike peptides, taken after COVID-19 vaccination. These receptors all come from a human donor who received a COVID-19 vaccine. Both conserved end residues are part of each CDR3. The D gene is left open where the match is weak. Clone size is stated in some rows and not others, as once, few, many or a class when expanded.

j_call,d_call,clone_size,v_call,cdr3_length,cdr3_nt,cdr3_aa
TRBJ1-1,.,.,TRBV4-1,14,TGCGCCAGCAGCCAAGCGACAGGGAACACTGAAGCTTTCTTT,CASSQATGNTEAFF
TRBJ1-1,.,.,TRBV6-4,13,TGTGCCAGCGGTAGTCGAGAGGGCACTGAAGCTTTCTTT,CASGSREGTEAFF
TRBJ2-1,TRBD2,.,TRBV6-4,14,TGTGCCAGCAGTGACGGACTAGCGGGAGGGGAGCAGTTCTTC,CASSDGLAGGEQFF
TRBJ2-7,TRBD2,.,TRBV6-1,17,TGTGCCAGCAGTGGAGATGGGGTGGGGCGGGGGGCCTACGAGCAGTACTTC,CASSGDGVGRGAYEQYF
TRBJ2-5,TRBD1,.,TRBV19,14,TGTGCCAGTAGTCTAGGAACAGGGGGAGAGACCCAGTACTTC,CASSLGTGGETQYF
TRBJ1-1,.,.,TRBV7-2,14,TGTGCCAGCCAACCTTGGGCGGGCCACACTGAAGCTTTCTTT,CASQPWAGHTEAFF
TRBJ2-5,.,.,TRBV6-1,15,TGTGCCAGCAGTGAAGTTAGCGGAGCGGGAGAGACCCAGTACTTC,CASSEVSGAGETQYF
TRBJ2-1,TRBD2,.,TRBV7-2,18,TGTGCCAGCAGCTTAGTTACGGCTAGCGGGAGCTATTACAATGAGCAGTTCTTC,CASSLVTASGSYYNEQFF
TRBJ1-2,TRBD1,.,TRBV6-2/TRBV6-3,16,TGTGCCAGCAGTCCCGATGGACAGGGGCGCTACTATGGCTACACCTTC,CASSPDGQGRYYGYTF
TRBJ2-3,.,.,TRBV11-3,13,TGTGCCAGCAGCTTAGAACCGCGAAGTACGCAGTATTTT,CASSLEPRSTQYF
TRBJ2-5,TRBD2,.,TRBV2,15,TGTGCCAGCAGCGAGACTAGCGGGAGGGTGGGGACCCAGTACTTC,CASSETSGRVGTQYF
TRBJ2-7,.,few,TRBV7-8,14,TGTGCCAGCAGCCCCGGACAGACAGTGGGGGAGCAGTACTTC,CASSPGQTVGEQYF
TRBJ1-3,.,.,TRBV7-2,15,TGTGCCAGCAGCTTAGGGGGGTGGATCGGGAACACCATATATTTT,CASSLGGWIGNTIYF
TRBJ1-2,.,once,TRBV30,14,TGTGCCTGGAGTGTACCCAGGACTAACTATGGCTACACCTTC,CAWSVPRTNYGYTF
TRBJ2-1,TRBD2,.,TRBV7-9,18,TGTGCCAGCAGCTTAGATGGGACTAGCGGGGGGGGTAAAAATGAGCAGTTCTTC,CASSLDGTSGGGKNEQFF
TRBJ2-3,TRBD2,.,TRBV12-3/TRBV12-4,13,TGTGCCAGCAGTTTGGGAGGGTCAGATACGCAGTATTTT,CASSLGGSDTQYF
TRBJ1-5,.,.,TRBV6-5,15,TGTGCCAGCAGACTTAAAAAACAGGGAAATCAGCCCCAGCATTTT,CASRLKKQGNQPQHF
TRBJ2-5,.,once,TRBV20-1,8,TGCAGCACCGGGACCAAGTACTTC,CSTGTKYF
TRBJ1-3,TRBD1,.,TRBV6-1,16,TGTGCCAGCAGTGCTAGCTGGGACAGGGCCGGAAACACCATATATTTT,CASSASWDRAGNTIYF